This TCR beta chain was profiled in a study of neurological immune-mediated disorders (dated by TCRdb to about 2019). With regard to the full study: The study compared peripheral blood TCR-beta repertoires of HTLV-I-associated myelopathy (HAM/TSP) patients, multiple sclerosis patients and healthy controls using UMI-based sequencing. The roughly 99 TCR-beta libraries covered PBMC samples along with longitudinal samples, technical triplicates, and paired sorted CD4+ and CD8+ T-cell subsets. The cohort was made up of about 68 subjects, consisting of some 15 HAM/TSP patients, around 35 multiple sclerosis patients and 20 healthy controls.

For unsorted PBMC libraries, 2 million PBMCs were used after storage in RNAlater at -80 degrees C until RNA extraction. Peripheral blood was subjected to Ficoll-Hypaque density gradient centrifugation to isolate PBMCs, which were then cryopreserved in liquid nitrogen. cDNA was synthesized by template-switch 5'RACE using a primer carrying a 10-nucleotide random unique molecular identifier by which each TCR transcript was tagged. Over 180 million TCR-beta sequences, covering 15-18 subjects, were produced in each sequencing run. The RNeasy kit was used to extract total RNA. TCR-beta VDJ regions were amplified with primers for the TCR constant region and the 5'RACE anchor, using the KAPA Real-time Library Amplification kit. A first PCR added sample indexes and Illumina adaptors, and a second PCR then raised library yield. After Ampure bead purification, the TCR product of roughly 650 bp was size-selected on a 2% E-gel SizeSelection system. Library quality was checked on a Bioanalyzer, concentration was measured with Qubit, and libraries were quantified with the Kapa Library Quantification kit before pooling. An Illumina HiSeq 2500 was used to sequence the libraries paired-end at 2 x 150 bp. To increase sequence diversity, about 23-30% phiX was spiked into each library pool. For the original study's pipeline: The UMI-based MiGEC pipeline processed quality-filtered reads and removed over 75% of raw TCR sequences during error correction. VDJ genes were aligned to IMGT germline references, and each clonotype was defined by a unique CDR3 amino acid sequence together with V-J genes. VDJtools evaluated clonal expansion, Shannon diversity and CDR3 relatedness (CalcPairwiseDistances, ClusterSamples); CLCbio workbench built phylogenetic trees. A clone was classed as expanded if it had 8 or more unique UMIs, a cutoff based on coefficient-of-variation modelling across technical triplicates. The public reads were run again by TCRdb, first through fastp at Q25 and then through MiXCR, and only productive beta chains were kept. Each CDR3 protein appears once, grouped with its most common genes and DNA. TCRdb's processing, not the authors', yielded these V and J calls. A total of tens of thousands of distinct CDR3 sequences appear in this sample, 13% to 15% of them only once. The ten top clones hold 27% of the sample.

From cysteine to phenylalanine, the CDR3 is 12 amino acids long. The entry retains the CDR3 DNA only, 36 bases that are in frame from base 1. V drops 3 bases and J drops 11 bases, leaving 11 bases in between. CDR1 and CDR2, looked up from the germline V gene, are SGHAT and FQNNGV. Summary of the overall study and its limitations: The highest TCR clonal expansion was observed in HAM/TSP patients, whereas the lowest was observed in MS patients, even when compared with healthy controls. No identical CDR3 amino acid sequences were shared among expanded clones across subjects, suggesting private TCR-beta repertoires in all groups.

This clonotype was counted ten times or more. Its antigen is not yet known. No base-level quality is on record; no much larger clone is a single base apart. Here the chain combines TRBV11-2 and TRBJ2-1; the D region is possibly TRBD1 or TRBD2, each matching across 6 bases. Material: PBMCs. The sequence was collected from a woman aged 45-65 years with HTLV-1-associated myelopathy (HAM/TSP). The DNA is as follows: TGTGCCAGCAGCTTTGGGGGGCCGAAGCAGTTCTTC. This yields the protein CASSFGGPKQFF.